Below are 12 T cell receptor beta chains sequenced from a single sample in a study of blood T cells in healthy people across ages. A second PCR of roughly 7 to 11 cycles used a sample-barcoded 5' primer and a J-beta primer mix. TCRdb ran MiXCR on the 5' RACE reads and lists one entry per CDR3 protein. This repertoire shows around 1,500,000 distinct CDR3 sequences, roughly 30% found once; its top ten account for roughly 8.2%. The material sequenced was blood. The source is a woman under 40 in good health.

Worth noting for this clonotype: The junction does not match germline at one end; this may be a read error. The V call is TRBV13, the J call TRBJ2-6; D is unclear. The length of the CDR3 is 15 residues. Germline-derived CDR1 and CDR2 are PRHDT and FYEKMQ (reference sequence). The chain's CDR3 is CASSPLYSGTNVLTF. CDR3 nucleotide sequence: TGTGCCAGCAGCCCACTGTACTCTGGGACCAACGTCCTGACTTTC.

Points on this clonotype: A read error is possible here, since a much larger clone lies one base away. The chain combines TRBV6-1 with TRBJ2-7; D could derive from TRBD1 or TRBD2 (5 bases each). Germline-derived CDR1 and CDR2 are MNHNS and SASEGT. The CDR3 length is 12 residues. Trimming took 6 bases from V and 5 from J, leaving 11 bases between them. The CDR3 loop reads CASREAGHEQYF. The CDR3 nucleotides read TGTGCCAGCAGGGAGGCAGGGCACGAGCAGTACTTC.

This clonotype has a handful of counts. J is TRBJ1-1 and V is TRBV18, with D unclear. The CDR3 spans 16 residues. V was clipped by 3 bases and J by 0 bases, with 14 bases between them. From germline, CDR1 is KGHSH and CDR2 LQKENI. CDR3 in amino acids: CASSPVKVPVNTEAFF. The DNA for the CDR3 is TGTGCCAGCTCACCGGTGAAGGTCCCGGTGAACACTGAAGCTTTCTTT. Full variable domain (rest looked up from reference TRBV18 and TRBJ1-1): NAGVMQNPRHLVRRRGQEARLRCSPMKGHSHVYWYRQLPEEGLKFMVYLQKENIIDESGMPKERFSAEFPKEGPSILRIQQVVRGDSAAYFCASSPVKVPVNTEAFFGQGTRLTVV.

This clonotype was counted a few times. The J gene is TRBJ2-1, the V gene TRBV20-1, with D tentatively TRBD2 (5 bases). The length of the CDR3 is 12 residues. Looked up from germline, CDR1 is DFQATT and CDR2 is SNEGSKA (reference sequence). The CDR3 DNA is TGCAGCTCGGGGAGAGGAGGCAATGAGCAGTTCTTC. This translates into CSSGRGGNEQFF.

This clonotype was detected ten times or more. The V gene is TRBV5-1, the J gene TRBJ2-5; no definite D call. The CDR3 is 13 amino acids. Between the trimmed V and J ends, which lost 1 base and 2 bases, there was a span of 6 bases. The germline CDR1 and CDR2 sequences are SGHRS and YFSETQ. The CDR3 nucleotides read TGCGCCAGCAGCTTGAGCACACAAGAGACCCAGTACTTC. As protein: CASSLSTQETQYF.

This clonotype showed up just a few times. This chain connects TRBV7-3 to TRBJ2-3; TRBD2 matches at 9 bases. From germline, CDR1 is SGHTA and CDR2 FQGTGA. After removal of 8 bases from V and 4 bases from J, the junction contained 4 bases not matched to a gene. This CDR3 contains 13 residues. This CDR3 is CASAAGGADTQYF. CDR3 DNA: TGTGCCAGCGCGGCGGGGGGGGCAGATACGCAGTATTTT. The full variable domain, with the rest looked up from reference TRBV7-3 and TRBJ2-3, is GAGVSQTPSNKVTEKGKYVELRCDPISGHTALYWYRQSLGQGPEFLIYFQGTGAADDSGLPNDRFFAVRPEGSVSTLKIQRTERGDSAVYLCASAAGGADTQYFGPGTRLTVL.

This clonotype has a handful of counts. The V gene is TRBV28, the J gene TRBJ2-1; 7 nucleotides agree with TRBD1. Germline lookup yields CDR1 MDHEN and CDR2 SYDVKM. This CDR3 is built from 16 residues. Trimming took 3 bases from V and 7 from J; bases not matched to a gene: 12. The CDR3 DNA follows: TGTGCCAGCAGTTTCCAACAGGGGTCGTCCGAGAATGAGCAGTTCTTC. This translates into CASSFQQGSSENEQFF.

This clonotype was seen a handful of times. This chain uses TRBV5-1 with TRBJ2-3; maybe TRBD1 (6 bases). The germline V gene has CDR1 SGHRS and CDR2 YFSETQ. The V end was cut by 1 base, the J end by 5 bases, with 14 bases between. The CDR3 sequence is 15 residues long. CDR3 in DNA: TGCGCCAGCAGCTTGAGACTTCAGGGGAAAGATACGCAGTATTTT. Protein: CASSLRLQGKDTQYF. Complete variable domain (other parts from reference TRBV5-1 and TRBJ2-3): KAGVTQTPRYLIKTRGQQVTLSCSPISGHRSVSWYQQTPGQGLQFLFEYFSETQRNKGNFPGRFSGRQFSNSRSEMNVSTLELGDSALYLCASSLRLQGKDTQYFGPGTRLTVL.

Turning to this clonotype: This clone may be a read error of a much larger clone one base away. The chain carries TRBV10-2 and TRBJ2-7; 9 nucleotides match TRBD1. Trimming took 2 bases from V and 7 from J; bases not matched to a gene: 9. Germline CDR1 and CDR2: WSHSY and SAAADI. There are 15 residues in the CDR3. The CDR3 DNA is TGCGCCAGCAGTGAGCAGGACAGGGGATTCGGTGAGCAGTACTTC. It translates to CASSEQDRGFGEQYF.

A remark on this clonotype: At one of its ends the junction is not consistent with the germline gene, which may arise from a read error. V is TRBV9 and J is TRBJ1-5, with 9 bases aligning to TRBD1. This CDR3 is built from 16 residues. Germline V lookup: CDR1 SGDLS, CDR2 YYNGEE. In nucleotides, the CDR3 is TGTGTCAGCAGCCCCGGAATCGGGACAGGGAACCAGCCCCAGCATTTT. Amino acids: CVSSPGIGTGNQPQHF.

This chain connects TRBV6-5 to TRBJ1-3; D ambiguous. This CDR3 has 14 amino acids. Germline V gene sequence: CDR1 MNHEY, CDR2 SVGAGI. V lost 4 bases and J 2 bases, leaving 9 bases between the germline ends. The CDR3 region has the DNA TGTGCCAGCAGTTTCGCCAGAACTGGAAACACCATATATTTT. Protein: CASSFARTGNTIYF.

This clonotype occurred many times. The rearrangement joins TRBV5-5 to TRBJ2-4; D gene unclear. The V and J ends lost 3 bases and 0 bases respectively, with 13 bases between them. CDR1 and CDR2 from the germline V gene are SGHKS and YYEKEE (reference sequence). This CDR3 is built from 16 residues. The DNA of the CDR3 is TGTGCCAGCAGCTCACAAGGTCATTTAGCCAAAAACATTCAGTACTTC. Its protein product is CASSSQGHLAKNIQYF.